This TCR beta chain was recovered during a study of HIV-infected patients and healthy controls. Germline V gene data show CDR1 as ENHRY and CDR2 as SYGVKD. There are 15 residues in the CDR3. The junction had 1 base not matched to a gene; V was cut back by 6 bases and J by 1 base. Via MiXCR, TCRdb re-called the 5' RACE reads, giving one row per CDR3 protein. The repertoire holds about 64,000 distinct CDR3 sequences, with approximately 21% as singletons. This clonotype was obtained from a human donor in good health. V usage is TRBV10-3 and J usage is TRBJ1-5, with TRBD1 matching over 12 bases. Input material: CD4+ T cells from blood. The CDR3 spells CAIRGQGASNQPQHF. CDR3 bases: TGTGCCATCAGGGGACAGGGGGCGAGCAATCAGCCCCAGCATTTT.